Listed below are T cell receptor beta chains from one sample, sequenced in a study of PD-L1 blockade in urothelial cancer. Generated by immunoSEQ multiplex PCR, the TCRdb table keeps only in-frame clones and is missing some. The sample yields tens of thousands of clones, less than 90% seen once. Sequences were derived from PBMCs, sampled around atezolizumab (anti-PD-L1) treatment. Source of these receptors: a man aged 60 to 69 with urothelial cancer. The CDR3 runs from the conserved cysteine through the conserved F or W. The D gene is left open where the match is weak. Only some rows state a clone size, as once, few, many or a class for expanded clones.

j_gene | d_gene | len | abundance | v_gene | CDR3nt | CDR3aa
TRBJ2-7 | . | 12 | . | TRBV27 | TGTGCCAGCAGAGATGACAGCCTTGAGCAGTACTTC | CASRDDSLEQYF
TRBJ2-5 | TRBD1 | 17 | . | TRBV19 | TGTGCCAGTAGTATTCAAGGGACAGGGGGTAGCCGAGAGACCCAGTACTTC | CASSIQGTGGSRETQYF
TRBJ1-3 | . | 14 | . | TRBV5-1 | TGCGCCAGCAGTTCCGGGACAAACAGAAACACCATATATTTT | CASSSGTNRNTIYF
TRBJ2-7 | TRBD1 | 23 | . | TRBV2 | TGTGCCAGCACCTACACCGACAGGGTCGGTTTTATATCGAGCGTATGGGATAACTACGAGCAGTACTTC | CASTYTDRVGFISSVWDNYEQYF
TRBJ1-1 | . | 15 | . | TRBV5-8 | TGTGCCAGTAGATACACCGGGACACAGAACACTGAAGCTTTCTTT | CASRYTGTQNTEAFF
TRBJ2-1 | . | 15 | . | TRBV6-5 | TGTGCCAGCAGTTACTCGGCCAGCCCGGATTCTAGTGTGTTCTTC | CASSYSASPDSSVFF
TRBJ2-5 | TRBD2 | 15 | . | TRBV4-2 | TGTGCCAGCAGCCAGGCGGGGGGAAGCGGGGAGACCCAGTACTTC | CASSQAGGSGETQYF
TRBJ1-5 | TRBD1 | 14 | . | TRBV5-4 | TGTGCCAGCAGCGAAGGACAGGGGGATCAGCCCCAGCATTTT | CASSEGQGDQPQHF
TRBJ2-7 | TRBD2 | 15 | . | TRBV7-9 | TGTGCCAGCAGCTTAGAACCCGGGAGGCCCTACGAGCAGTACTTC | CASSLEPGRPYEQYF
TRBJ2-7 | . | 13 | . | TRBV7-2 | TGTGCCAGCAGCTTAGAAGGGGGCTACGAGCAGTACTTC | CASSLEGGYEQYF
TRBJ2-1 | TRBD1 | 18 | . | TRBV11-2 | TGTGCCAGCAGCTTAGCAGTTACCGGGACAGGGCCCTACAATGAGCAGTTCTTC | CASSLAVTGTGPYNEQFF
TRBJ1-5 | . | 16 | once | TRBV7-9 | TGTGCCAGCAGCTTAGGTTCAGGGGTCAGCAATCAGCCCCAGCATTTT | CASSLGSGVSNQPQHF
TRBJ1-5 | TRBD1 | 16 | . | TRBV19 | TGTGCCAGTAGTATCGCAGGGGGACAGGGGGACCAGCCCCAGCATTTT | CASSIAGGQGDQPQHF
TRBJ1-4 | . | 15 | once | TRBV19 | TGTGCCAGTAGTCAAACCGGGGTCCGGGGTGAAAAACTGTTTTTT | CASSQTGVRGEKLFF
TRBJ2-1 | . | 13 | few | TRBV10-3 | TGTGCCATCAGTGTCCAGGGAGGAGGGGAGCAGTTCTTC | CAISVQGGGEQFF
TRBJ2-5 | . | 13 | . | TRBV10-1 | TGCGCCAGCAGTAAAAACACAGGGAAGACCCAGTACTTC | CASSKNTGKTQYF
TRBJ2-7 | TRBD1 | 15 | . | TRBV2 | TGTGCCAGCAGTGAAGAGGGGACAGGGTCCTACGAGCAGTACTTC | CASSEEGTGSYEQYF